This T cell receptor beta chain stems from a study of T-cell reconstitution after alpha-beta-depleted transplantation in children. The CDR3 is made up of 19 amino acids. Between the trimmed V and J ends, which lost 4 bases and 0 bases, there was a span of 24 bases. CDR1 and CDR2 (germline): SGHAT, FQNNGV. This clonotype was observed a few times. TCRbeta library preparation incorporated unique molecular identifiers. TCRdb analysed the PCR reads with MiXCR anew, one entry per CDR3 protein. The sample lists almost 400,000 distinct CDR3 sequences; roughly 20% were seen once. The source is a human donor who donated a stem cell graft to a child with acute myeloid leukemia. V gene TRBV11-2 combines with J gene TRBJ2-5; D not resolved. Here the sequenced sample was PBMCs from the stem cell graft donor, taken from the stem cell graft. In DNA form, the CDR3 reads TGTGCCAGCAGCTACCAGACATCGGTCGGGCTAGGGTACCAAGAGACCCAGTACTTC. It is translated as CASSYQTSVGLGYQETQYF.